This entry features one T cell receptor beta chain sequence. This sample was included in a study of blood T cell repertoires in COVID-19. Across the whole study: The samples span acute and convalescent COVID-19 from the United States, Italy and Spain.

The germline V gene has CDR1 SGHTA and CDR2 FQGNSA. This CDR3 region has 16 residues. After removal of 4 bases from V and 3 bases from J, the junction contained 8 bases not matched to a gene. Authors' data handling: Amplification with reference gene primers provided the estimates of nucleated cell counts. Assay used: immunoSEQ multiplex PCR; TCRdb lists only in-frame clones, some missing. V, J and clone size were drawn from that table, and D and trimming were deduced from the DNA. The data show 200,000 to 300,000 clones, 86% seen once. The sample comprised peripheral blood. The rearrangement joins TRBV7-2 to TRBJ2-3, with 9 bases lining up with TRBD2. The source is a young man with active or convalescent COVID-19. This chain's CDR3 is CASSSPAGGLTDTQYF. In DNA form, the CDR3 reads TGTGCCAGCAGCTCCCCGGCGGGGGGGCTGACAGATACGCAGTATTTT.